The 8 T cell receptor beta chains below come from one sample, sequenced in a study of T-cell memory formation after mild COVID-19. TCRdb redid the calling of the 5' RACE reads with MiXCR, one entry per CDR3 protein. The sample has under 300,000 distinct CDR3 sequences, approximately 7.6% seen once. Material: PBMCs or a T cell subset sorted from them (not recorded which). Every receptor here comes from a man between 18 and 35 years old who had mild COVID-19 (a few samples of this study predate the infection). Cell type and time point are not known.

This clonotype was found a few times. The chain couples TRBV6-1 to TRBJ2-7; D unresolved. With 5 bases removed from V and 0 bases from J, the gap between germline ends came to 11 bases. CDR1 MNHNS and CDR2 SASEGT come from the germline V gene. The CDR3 is 14 residues long. The CDR3 sequence: CASSRGRNSYEQYV. DNA of the CDR3: TGTGCCAGCAGTCGTGGACGGAACTCCTACGAGCAGTACGTC.

This clonotype was seen more than once but under ten times. V usage is TRBV9 and J usage is TRBJ1-1; TRBD1 is a possible D gene (5 bases). The germline V gene encodes CDR1 SGDLS and CDR2 YYNGEE. Trimming left V 0 bases short and J 1 base short, with 7 bases between. There are 14 residues in the CDR3. The CDR3 DNA reads TGTGCCAGCAGCGTAGTAGGGGAGAACACTGAAGCTTTCTTT. This codes for CASSVVGENTEAFF.

This clonotype was seen a handful of times. V is TRBV5-1 and J is TRBJ2-2; 9 bases align to TRBD1. The CDR3 spans 15 residues. Looked up from germline, CDR1 is SGHRS and CDR2 is YFSETQ. J was trimmed by 4 bases and V by 2 bases; bases with no gene match: 3. The CDR3 bases are TGCGCCAGCAGCTTAACAGGGGGCTTCACCGGGGAGCTGTTTTTT. Encoded protein: CASSLTGGFTGELFF.

This chain joins TRBV3-1 and TRBJ1-6; tentatively, D is TRBD1 (6 bases). The CDR3 covers 15 residues. The germline V gene has CDR1 LGHDT and CDR2 YNNKEL (reference sequence). The V end was cut by 4 bases, the J end by 8 bases, with 15 bases between. The CDR3 loop is CASSPGGGWDSPLHF. For the CDR3, the DNA is TGTGCCAGCAGCCCGGGCGGGGGCTGGGATTCACCCCTCCACTTT.

V and J are TRBV12-3 or TRBV12-4 and TRBJ2-3; D gene ambiguous. The V end lost 2 bases, the J end lost 10 bases, and 19 bases lay between the germline ends. This CDR3 is built from 15 residues. The CDR3 nucleotides are TGTGCCAGCAGTTTAATAGAGGATGCGCGGTGGGCGCAGTATTTT. Translated, it gives CASSLIEDARWAQYF.

This clonotype has just a few counts. V usage is TRBV9 and J usage is TRBJ2-3, with D tentatively TRBD2 (6 bases). Germline V gene data show CDR1 as SGDLS and CDR2 as YYNGEE. The CDR3 has 15 amino acids. V lost 3 bases, J lost 4 bases, and 15 bases lay in between. The CDR3 DNA is TGTGCCAGCAGCGCACAAGGAGGGTTAGCAGATACGCAGTATTTT. The encoded protein is CASSAQGGLADTQYF.

This clonotype has more than one count but fewer than ten. The chain joins TRBV12-3 or TRBV12-4 to TRBJ1-3; D ambiguous. This CDR3 is 14 amino acids long. The V end lost 3 bases, the J end lost 1 base, and 7 bases lay between the germline ends. The CDR3 coding sequence is TGTGCCAGCAGTTTTAGATCGTCTGGAAACACCATATATTTT. This codes for CASSFRSSGNTIYF.

This clonotype was counted between two and nine times. The CDR3 DNA follows: TGTGCCAGCAGTCCGCCCTCTAGAGCCCCCGAAAAACTGTTTTTT. This gives the protein CASSPPSRAPEKLFF. This rearrangement joins TRBV28 to TRBJ1-4; D unresolved. The germline V gene has CDR1 MDHEN and CDR2 SYDVKM. The V gene lost 5 bases and the J gene lost 8 bases, with 18 bases spanning the gap. The CDR3 has 15 amino acids.